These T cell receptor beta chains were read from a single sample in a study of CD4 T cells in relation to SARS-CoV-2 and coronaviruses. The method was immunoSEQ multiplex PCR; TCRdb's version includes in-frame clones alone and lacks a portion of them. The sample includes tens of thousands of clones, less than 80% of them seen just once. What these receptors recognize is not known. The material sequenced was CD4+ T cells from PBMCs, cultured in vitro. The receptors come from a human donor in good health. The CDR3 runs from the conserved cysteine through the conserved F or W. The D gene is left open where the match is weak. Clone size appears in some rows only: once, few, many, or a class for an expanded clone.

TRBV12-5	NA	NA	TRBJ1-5	CASGSGRGAFGPQHF	TGTGCTAGTGGTTCAGGGAGGGGTGCCTTTGGGCCCCAGCATTTT
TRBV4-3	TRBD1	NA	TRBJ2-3	CASSQDWGTGGTDTQYF	TGCGCCAGCAGCCAAGACTGGGGGACAGGGGGCACAGATACGCAGTATTTT
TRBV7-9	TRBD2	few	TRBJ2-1	CASSAGTISNEQFF	TGTGCCAGCAGCGCGGGGACTATTTCCAATGAGCAGTTCTTC
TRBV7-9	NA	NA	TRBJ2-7	CASSPLGGTAYEQYF	TGTGCCAGCAGCCCCTTGGGGGGTACTGCCTACGAGCAGTACTTC
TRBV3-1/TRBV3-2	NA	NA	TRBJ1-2	CASSQGGIYGYTF	TGTGCCAGCAGCCAAGGGGGAATCTATGGCTACACCTTC
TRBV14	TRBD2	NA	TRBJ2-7	CASSQLAGGYEQYF	TGTGCCAGCAGCCAACTAGCGGGTGGATACGAGCAGTACTTC
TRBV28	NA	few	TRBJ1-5	CASLGRVHQPQHF	TGTGCCAGCCTCGGGAGGGTGCACCAGCCCCAGCATTTT
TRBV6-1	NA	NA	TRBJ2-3	CASSDGGAVTDTQYF	TGTGCCAGCAGTGACGGGGGCGCGGTAACAGATACGCAGTATTTT
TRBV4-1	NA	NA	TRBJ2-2	CASSQGMLGGPRTGELFF	TGCGCCAGCAGCCAAGGAATGTTGGGGGGCCCAAGGACCGGGGAGCTGTTTTTT
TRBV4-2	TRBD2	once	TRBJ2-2	CASSLGLAGVTGELFF	TGTGCCAGCAGCCTCGGACTAGCGGGAGTAACCGGGGAGCTGTTTTTT
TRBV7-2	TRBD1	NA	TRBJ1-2	CASSLDRVWGYTF	TGTGCCAGCAGCCTCGACAGGGTTTGGGGCTACACCTTC
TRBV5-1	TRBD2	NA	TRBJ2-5	CASSPPAAGGETQYF	TGCGCCAGCAGCCCCCCGGCAGCGGGGGGAGAGACCCAGTACTTC
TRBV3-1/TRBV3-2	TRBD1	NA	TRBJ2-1	CASSLWTGGNYNEQFF	TGTGCCAGCAGCCTCTGGACAGGGGGCAACTACAATGAGCAGTTCTTC
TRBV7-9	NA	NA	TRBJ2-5	CASSLIETQYF	TGTGCCAGCAGCTTAATAGAGACCCAGTACTTC
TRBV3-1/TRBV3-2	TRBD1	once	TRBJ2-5	CASSPFGTEETQYF	TGTGCCAGCAGCCCATTTGGGACAGAAGAGACCCAGTACTTC
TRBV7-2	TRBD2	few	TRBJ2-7	CASSWGLAGEQYF	TGTGCCAGCAGCTGGGGACTAGCTGGGGAGCAGTACTTC
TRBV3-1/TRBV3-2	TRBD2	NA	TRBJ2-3	CASSQDLAGARTQYF	TGTGCCAGCAGCCAAGACTTAGCGGGAGCTCGTACGCAGTATTTT
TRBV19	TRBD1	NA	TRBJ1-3	CASTTDRVLGNTIYF	TGTGCCAGTACTACCGACAGGGTCCTAGGAAACACCATATATTTT
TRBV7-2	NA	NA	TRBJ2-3	CASSLAVTSTDTQYF	TGTGCCAGCAGCTTAGCTGTAACTAGCACAGATACGCAGTATTTT
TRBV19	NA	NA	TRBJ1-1	CASSRGVAEAFF	TGTGCCAGTAGTCGGGGGGTGGCTGAAGCTTTCTTT
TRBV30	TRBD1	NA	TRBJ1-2	CAWATGIYGYTF	TGTGCCTGGGCGACAGGGATCTATGGCTACACCTTC
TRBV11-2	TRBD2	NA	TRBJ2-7	CASSSPEREGGEQYF	TGTGCCAGCAGCTCGCCGGAGCGGGAGGGCGGCGAGCAGTACTTC
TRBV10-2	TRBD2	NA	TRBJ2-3	CASSGSGTSGGRGDTQYF	TGCGCCAGCAGTGGTTCCGGGACTAGCGGGGGGCGGGGAGATACGCAGTATTTT
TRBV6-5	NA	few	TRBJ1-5	CASSYSSGYPAQPQHF	TGTGCCAGCAGTTATTCATCAGGGTACCCGGCTCAGCCCCAGCATTTT
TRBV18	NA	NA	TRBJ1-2	CASSPSVFTQSGYTF	TGTGCCAGCTCACCTTCTGTCTTTACCCAAAGTGGCTACACCTTC
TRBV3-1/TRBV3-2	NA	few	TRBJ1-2	CASSQGPYYGYTF	TGTGCCAGCAGCCAAGGCCCTTACTATGGCTACACCTTC